The entry that follows covers one TCR beta chain sequence. These data belong to a study of blood T cell repertoires in COVID-19. Across the study: Acute and convalescent COVID-19 samples came from the United States, Italy and Spain.

The CDR3 totals 15 residues. Looked up from germline, CDR1 is SGHRS and CDR2 is YFSETQ. Trimming pared 1 base from V and 8 bases from J, leaving 18 bases between. Original analysis: Estimation of nucleated cell counts relied on the amplification of reference gene primers. Clones were sequenced by immunoSEQ multiplex PCR, and TCRdb holds only the in-frame ones, with some missing. Clone size and V and J calls were adopted from that table, with D and trimming inferred from the DNA. The sample comprises roughly 330,000 clones, 80% to 90% of which are singletons, and less than 6% rests with the top ten. The clonotype originates from a woman aged 25 to 45 who had recovered from COVID-19. This sequence joins TRBV5-1 and TRBJ1-2; no definite D call. Sequencing input: PBMCs or T cells enriched from blood (not recorded which). The CDR3 sequence: CASSLLLLGGGGYTF. The CDR3 coding sequence is TGCGCCAGCAGCTTGCTCCTTCTGGGAGGAGGGGGCTACACCTTC.